This record concerns one T cell receptor (beta chain) sequence. No antigen is known for it. The data originate from a study of cytomegalovirus exposure and HLA in healthy donors. Broader study findings: Associated with cytomegalovirus, according to the listing, were 170 or so TCR beta chains.

This PCR relied on a set of 60 Vbeta primers and 13 Jbeta primers. The protocol was immunoSEQ multiplex PCR, while the TCRdb copy is restricted to in-frame clones and leaves out a portion. The sample lists some 100,000 clones, 60% to 75% seen once, with roughly 3% in the top ten. CDR1 and CDR2 from the germline V gene are MDHEN and SYDVKM. This CDR3 contains 15 residues. Unmatched junction bases numbered 4, after V lost 2 bases and J lost 4 bases. The TCR sequence derives from a female donor in good health and CMV-seropositive. The rearrangement uses TRBV28 and TRBJ2-3; 9 bases are shared with TRBD2. The sequencing sample was made of PBMCs. The CDR3 DNA follows: TGTGCCAGCAGTTTAGGAGCGGGAGGTCCAGATACGCAGTATTTT. Protein sequence: CASSLGAGGPDTQYF.